This record looks at one TCR beta chain sequence and its context. These data come from a study of blood T cell repertoires in COVID-19. Study information: Specimens from acute and convalescent COVID-19 originated in the United States, Italy and Spain.

Libraries were prepared by immunoSEQ multiplex PCR; TCRdb keeps only in-frame clonotypes and omits some of them. In the table there are roughly 110,000 clones, 75% to 85% of which are singletons. Followed longitudinally, the Seattle patients had been enrolled during active infection. The CDR3 loop spans 16 amino acids. Germline CDR1 and CDR2: LGHNA and YSLEER. V gave up 1 base and J gave up 3 bases; unmatched junction bases: 5. The sequenced material came from peripheral blood. This sequence joins TRBV4-3 and TRBJ2-3, with TRBD1 identical over 9 bases. This TCR derives from a man aged 80 or over with COVID-19, enrolled during active disease. The CDR3 region has the DNA TGCGCCAGCAGCCAAGGAGGGGGACAGGGAACAGATACGCAGTATTTT. This codes for CASSQGGGQGTDTQYF.